The 20 T cell receptor beta chains reported below all come from one sample, sequenced in a study of T cell responses to AZD1222 COVID-19 vaccine. Sequencing used immunoSEQ multiplex PCR; TCRdb keeps in-frame clones, though not all of them. This table holds fewer than 180,000 clones, about 95% found once. Sequenced material: peripheral blood, taken on day 0 of AZD1222 vaccination. These receptors came from an adult in good health.

This clone was recorded once. The chain links TRBV5-5 to TRBJ2-1; 15 nucleotides align to TRBD2. The CDR3 is 20 amino acids. Germline V CDR1 and CDR2: SGHKS, YYEKEE (reference sequence). Germline trimming cut 2 bases from V and 1 base from J; bases unmatched to any gene: 10. The CDR3: CASSFSTGLAGGPSYNEQFF. Here the CDR3 DNA reads TGTGCCAGCAGCTTCTCTACCGGACTAGCGGGAGGGCCTTCCTACAATGAGCAGTTCTTC. The whole variable domain, filled in from reference TRBV5-5 and TRBJ2-1, reads DAGVTQSPTHLIKTRGQQVTLRCSPISGHKSVSWYQQVLGQGPQFIFQYYEKEERGRGNFPDRFSARQFPNYSSELNVNALLLGDSALYLCASSFSTGLAGGPSYNEQFFGPGTRLTVL.

The gene calls are TRBV27 and TRBJ2-7; D unclear. The ends were cut back, 6 bases at V and 2 bases at J, with 23 bases in the middle. CDR3 length: 17 amino acids. Per germline, CDR1 MNHEY and CDR2 SMNVEV (reference sequence). CDR3 nucleotide sequence: TGTGCCAGCAGCCACAGAGAACGGATCAAAGTAACCTACGAGCAGTACGTC. This translates into CASSHRERIKVTYEQYV.

The rearrangement joins TRBV30 to TRBJ1-6; D call uncertain. Germline V gene sequence: CDR1 GTSNPN, CDR2 SVGIG (reference sequence). The CDR3 has 16 amino acids. Between the trimmed V and J ends, which lost 3 bases and 0 bases, there was a span of 12 bases. CDR3 sequence reads: CAWSPDGNSYNSPLHF. Here the CDR3 DNA reads TGTGCCTGGAGCCCGGACGGGAACTCCTATAATTCACCCCTCCACTTT.

The rearrangement joins TRBV7-3 to TRBJ2-5; 9 bases agree with TRBD2. The V and J ends lost 5 bases and 5 bases, in that order; junction bases with no gene match: 3. This CDR3 has 13 amino acids. Germline V CDR1 and CDR2: SGHTA, FQGTGA. The CDR3: CASSPSGTETQYF. The CDR3 DNA sequence: TGTGCCAGCAGCCCTAGCGGGACGGAGACCCAGTACTTC.

This chain links TRBV12-3 or TRBV12-4 with TRBJ2-1, with D unresolved. This CDR3 region has 13 residues. V was pared by 3 bases and J by 12 bases, with 15 bases between. The CDR3 nucleotides are TGTGCCAGCAGTTTTGCCCGGGTTGTTGGGCAGTTCTTC. Protein product: CASSFARVVGQFF.

The V gene is TRBV5-1, the J gene TRBJ1-1, with D uncertain. The germline gives CDR1 SGHRS, CDR2 YFSETQ. V was shortened by 4 bases and J by 3 bases, with 13 bases between the two germline ends. The CDR3 consists of 14 residues. The CDR3 nucleotides read TGCGCCAGCAGCCCAGTCGTGCCGTACACTGAAGCTTTCTTT. Protein sequence: CASSPVVPYTEAFF.

The gene calls are TRBV11-2 and TRBJ1-4; 11 bases match TRBD1. This CDR3 is built from 16 residues. Unmatched junction bases numbered 8, after V lost 5 bases and J lost 6 bases. CDR1 and CDR2 from the germline V gene are SGHAT and FQNNGV. CDR3 residues: CASSRNPGQGDEKLFF. CDR3 in DNA: TGTGCCAGCAGCCGAAATCCGGGACAGGGGGATGAAAAACTGTTTTTT.

The CDR3 loop is CASSQIGGPSPLHF. The CDR3 region has the DNA TGTGCCAGCAGCCAAATAGGAGGCCCGTCACCCCTCCACTTT. The chain joins TRBV3-1 (or the pseudogene TRBV3-2) to TRBJ1-6, with D unclear. The V and J ends lost 2 bases and 10 bases respectively, with 12 bases between them. There are 14 residues in the CDR3. Germline V CDR1 and CDR2: LGHDT, YNNKEL (reference sequence).

The V call is TRBV18, the J call TRBJ2-5; possibly TRBD2 for D (6 bases). Germline CDR1 and CDR2: KGHSH and LQKENI. Trimming took off 0 bases at V and 2 bases at J, with 10 bases between the two ends. The CDR3 covers 15 residues. In DNA, the CDR3 is TGTGCCAGCTCACCACCGGAGGGGTTACAAGAGACCCAGTACTTC. The encoded protein is CASSPPEGLQETQYF.

This clone was seen only once. The chain joins TRBV7-2 to TRBJ2-5; the match to TRBD2 covers 9 bases. The CDR3 has 16 residues. With V trimmed by 1 base and J by 5 bases, 8 bases remained unmatched. Germline values: CDR1 SGHTA, CDR2 FQGNSA. The DNA for the CDR3 is TGTGCCAGCAGCTTAGTGGGTAGCGGGAGATACGAGACCCAGTACTTC. It codes for CASSLVGSGRYETQYF. Complete variable domain (other parts from reference TRBV7-2 and TRBJ2-5): GAGVSQSPSNKVTEKGKDVELRCDPISGHTALYWYRQSLGQGLEFLIYFQGNSAPDKSGLPSDRFSAERTGGSVSTLTIQRTQQEDSAVYLCASSLVGSGRYETQYFGPGTRLLVL.

This rearrangement joins TRBV28 to TRBJ1-2; D is unclear. Germline assignment: CDR1 MDHEN and CDR2 SYDVKM. Trimming took 8 bases from V and 4 from J, leaving 14 bases between them. The CDR3 contains 13 residues. As DNA, the CDR3 is TGTGCCAGCGCTACTACGACGGGCTATGGCTACACCTTC. Its translation is CASATTTGYGYTF.

The chain couples TRBV19 to TRBJ1-1; D is unresolved. The length of the CDR3 is 14 residues. V gave up 5 bases and J gave up 1 base, with 11 bases separating them. Per the germline V gene, CDR1 is LNHDA and CDR2 is SQIVND (reference sequence). CDR3 sequence (DNA): TGTGCCAGTAGTTTGGCAAGTTGGAACACTGAAGCTTTCTTT. It translates to CASSLASWNTEAFF. Full variable domain (rest looked up from reference TRBV19 and TRBJ1-1): DGGITQSPKYLFRKEGQNVTLSCEQNLNHDAMYWYRQDPGQGLRLIYYSQIVNDFQKGDIAEGYSVSREKKESFPLTVTSAQKNPTAFYLCASSLASWNTEAFFGQGTRLTVV.

V gene TRBV18 combines with J gene TRBJ2-3; 10 bases are a match to TRBD1. The CDR3 covers 18 residues. Trimming cost V 0 bases and J 0 bases; bases outside gene matches: 6. Germline CDR1 KGHSH, CDR2 LQKENI. The CDR3 sequence is CASSPPGWTGGSTDTQYF. In nucleotides, the CDR3 is TGTGCCAGCTCACCACCCGGATGGACAGGGGGAAGCACAGATACGCAGTATTTT.

The rearrangement links TRBV5-4 to TRBJ1-4; D is undetermined. The CDR3 contains 16 residues. Deletions cut 1 base from V and 0 bases from J, with 10 bases between. The germline V gene has CDR1 SGHNT and CDR2 YYREEE (reference sequence). The CDR3 DNA reads as TGTGCCAGCAGCTTGCAAGGGTTTGCAACTAATGAAAAACTGTTTTTT. Translation gives CASSLQGFATNEKLFF.

J is TRBJ1-2 and V is TRBV5-1; 7 bases agree with TRBD1. Germline values: CDR1 SGHRS, CDR2 YFSETQ. The CDR3 is 16 amino acids. After removal of 2 bases from V and 1 base from J, the junction contained 8 bases not matched to a gene. The CDR3 nucleotides are TGCGCCAGCAGCTTCCGGGACAGCATGGATAACTATGGCTACACCTTC. As protein: CASSFRDSMDNYGYTF.

The chain recombines TRBV10-3 with TRBJ2-7; D is undetermined. Trimming took off 10 bases at V and 2 bases at J, with 9 bases between the two ends. Germline values: CDR1 ENHRY, CDR2 SYGVKD. This CDR3 is built from 11 residues. CDR3 nucleotide sequence: TGTGCCACCCCTACCCCCTACGAGCAGTACGTC. Translating gives CATPTPYEQYV.

CDR3 protein: CATSRDTFRDGRNQPQHF. The CDR3 DNA reads as TGTGCCACCAGCAGAGATACTTTCAGGGACGGACGAAATCAGCCCCAGCATTTT. The chain joins TRBV15 to TRBJ1-5, with D maybe TRBD1 (5 bases). V was clipped by 0 bases and J by 4 bases, with 19 bases between them. The CDR3 contains 18 residues. Germline V gene data show CDR1 as LNHNV and CDR2 as YYDKDF (reference sequence).

In its sample, this clone was seen once. The chain links TRBV7-2 to TRBJ1-3, with TRBD1 matching over 7 bases. Germline assignment: CDR1 SGHTA and CDR2 FQGNSA. The CDR3 runs 14 residues. V was pared by 3 bases and J by 4 bases, with 3 bases of the junction left unmatched. The CDR3 here is CASSLVDRGNTIYF. Here the CDR3 DNA reads TGTGCCAGCAGCTTGGTGGACAGGGGAAACACCATATATTTT. The full variable domain, its missing parts supplied by reference TRBV7-2 and TRBJ1-3, is GAGVSQSPSNKVTEKGKDVELRCDPISGHTALYWYRQSLGQGLEFLIYFQGNSAPDKSGLPSDRFSAERTGGSVSTLTIQRTQQEDSAVYLCASSLVDRGNTIYFGEGSWLTVV.

The rearrangement uses TRBV5-4 and TRBJ2-1; 8 nucleotides agree with TRBD2. From germline, CDR1 is SGHNT and CDR2 YYREEE (reference sequence). Trimming cost V 0 bases and J 2 bases; bases outside gene matches: 1. This CDR3 contains 15 residues. The chain's CDR3 is CASSLGAGAYNEQFF. The CDR3 DNA reads as TGTGCCAGCAGCTTGGGAGCGGGGGCCTACAATGAGCAGTTCTTC.

This rearrangement joins TRBV6-1 to TRBJ1-5, with D possibly TRBD1 on 6 matching bases. The V end lost 4 bases, the J end lost 2 bases, and 15 bases lay between the germline ends. In germline, CDR1 is MNHNS, CDR2 SASEGT. The CDR3 spans 16 residues. The CDR3 spells CASSAGWGGGNQPQHF. In DNA, the CDR3 is TGTGCCAGCAGTGCCGGATGGGGGGGCGGCAATCAGCCCCAGCATTTT.